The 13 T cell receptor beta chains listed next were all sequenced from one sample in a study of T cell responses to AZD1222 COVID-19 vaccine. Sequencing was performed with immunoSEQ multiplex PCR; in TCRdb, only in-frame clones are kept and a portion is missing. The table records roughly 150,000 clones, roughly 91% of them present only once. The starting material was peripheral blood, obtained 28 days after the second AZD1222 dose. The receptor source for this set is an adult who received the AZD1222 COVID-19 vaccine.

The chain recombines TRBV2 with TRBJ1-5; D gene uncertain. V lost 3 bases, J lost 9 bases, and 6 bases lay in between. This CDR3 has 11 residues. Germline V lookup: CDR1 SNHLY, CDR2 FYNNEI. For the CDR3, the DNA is TGTGCCAGCAGTGAGGGCTGGCCCCAGCATTTT. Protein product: CASSEGWPQHF. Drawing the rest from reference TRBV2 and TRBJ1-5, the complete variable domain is EPEVTQTPSHQVTQMGQEVILRCVPISNHLYFYWYRQILGQKVEFLVSFYNNEISEKSEIFDDQFSVERPDGSNFTLKIRSTKLEDSAMYFCASSEGWPQHFGDGTRLSIL.

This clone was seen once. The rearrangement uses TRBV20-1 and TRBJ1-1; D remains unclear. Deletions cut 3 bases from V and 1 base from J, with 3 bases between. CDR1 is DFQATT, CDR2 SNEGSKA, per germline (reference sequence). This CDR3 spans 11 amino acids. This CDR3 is CSASTNTEAFF. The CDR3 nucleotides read TGCAGTGCTAGCACGAACACTGAAGCTTTCTTT.

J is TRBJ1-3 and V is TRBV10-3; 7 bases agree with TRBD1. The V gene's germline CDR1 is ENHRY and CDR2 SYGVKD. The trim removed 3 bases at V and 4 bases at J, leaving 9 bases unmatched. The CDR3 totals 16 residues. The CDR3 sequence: CAISDPGQRGGNTIYF. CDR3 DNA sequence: TGTGCCATCAGTGACCCGGGACAGAGAGGGGGAAACACCATATATTTT.

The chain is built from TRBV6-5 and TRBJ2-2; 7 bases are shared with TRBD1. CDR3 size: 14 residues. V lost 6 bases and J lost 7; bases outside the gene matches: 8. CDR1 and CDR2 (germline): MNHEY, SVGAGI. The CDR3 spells CASRQTGWIGELFF. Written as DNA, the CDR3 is TGTGCCAGCAGGCAGACAGGGTGGATCGGGGAGCTGTTTTTT.

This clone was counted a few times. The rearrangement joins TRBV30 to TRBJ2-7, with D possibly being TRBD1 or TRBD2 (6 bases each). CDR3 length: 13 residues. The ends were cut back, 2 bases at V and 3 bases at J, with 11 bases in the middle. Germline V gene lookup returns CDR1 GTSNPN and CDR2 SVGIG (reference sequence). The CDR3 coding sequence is TGTGCCTGGAGTCTACAGGGAGGCTACGAGCAGTACTTC. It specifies CAWSLQGGYEQYF.

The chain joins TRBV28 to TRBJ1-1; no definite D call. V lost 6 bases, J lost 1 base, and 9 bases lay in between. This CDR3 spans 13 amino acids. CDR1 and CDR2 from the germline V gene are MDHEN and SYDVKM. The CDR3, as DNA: TGTGCCAGCAGACCCAGAGAGAACACTGAAGCTTTCTTT. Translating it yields CASRPRENTEAFF.

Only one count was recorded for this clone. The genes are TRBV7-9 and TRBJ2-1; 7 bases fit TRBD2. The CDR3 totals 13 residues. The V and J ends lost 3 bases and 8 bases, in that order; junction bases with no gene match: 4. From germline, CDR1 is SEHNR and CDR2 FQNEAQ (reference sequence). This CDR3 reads CASSFRGRDEQFF. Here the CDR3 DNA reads TGTGCCAGCAGCTTCCGGGGGAGGGATGAGCAGTTCTTC.

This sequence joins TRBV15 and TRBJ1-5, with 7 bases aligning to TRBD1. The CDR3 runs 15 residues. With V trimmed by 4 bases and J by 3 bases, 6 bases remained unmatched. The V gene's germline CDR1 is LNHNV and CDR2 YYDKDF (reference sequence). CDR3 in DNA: TGTGCCACCAGCACTCGACAGGGCGACAATCAGCCCCAGCATTTT. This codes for CATSTRQGDNQPQHF.

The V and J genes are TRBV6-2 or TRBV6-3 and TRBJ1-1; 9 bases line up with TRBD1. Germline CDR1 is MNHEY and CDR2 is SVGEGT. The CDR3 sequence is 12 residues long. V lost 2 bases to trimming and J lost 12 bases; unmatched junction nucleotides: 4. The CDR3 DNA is TGTGCCAGCAGTTACCTGGGACAGGGAACTTTCTTT. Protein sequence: CASSYLGQGTFF.

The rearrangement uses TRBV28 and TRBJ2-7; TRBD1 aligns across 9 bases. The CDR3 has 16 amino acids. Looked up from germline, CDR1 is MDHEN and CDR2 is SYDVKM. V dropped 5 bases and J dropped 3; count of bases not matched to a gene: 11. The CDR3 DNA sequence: TGTGCCAGCAGTGAGGCCTCGGGACAGGGCTTCTACGAGCAGTACTTC. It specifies CASSEASGQGFYEQYF.

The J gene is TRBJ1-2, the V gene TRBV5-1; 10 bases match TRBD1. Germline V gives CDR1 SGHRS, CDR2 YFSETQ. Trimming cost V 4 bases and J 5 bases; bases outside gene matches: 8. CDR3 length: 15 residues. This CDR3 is CASSTGQGDLYGYTF. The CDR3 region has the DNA TGCGCCAGCAGCACCGGACAGGGGGACCTTTATGGCTACACCTTC.

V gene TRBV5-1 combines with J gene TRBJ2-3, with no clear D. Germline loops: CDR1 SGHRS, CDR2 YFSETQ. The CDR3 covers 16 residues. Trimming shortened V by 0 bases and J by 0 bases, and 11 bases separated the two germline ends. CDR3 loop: CASSLAGSTSTDTQYF. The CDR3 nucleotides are TGCGCCAGCAGCTTGGCCGGTTCAACTAGCACAGATACGCAGTATTTT.

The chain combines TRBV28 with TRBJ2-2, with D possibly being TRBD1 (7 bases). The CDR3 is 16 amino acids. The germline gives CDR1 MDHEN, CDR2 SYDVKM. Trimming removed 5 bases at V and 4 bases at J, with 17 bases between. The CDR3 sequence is CASSQGGRGGTGELFF. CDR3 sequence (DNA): TGTGCCAGCAGTCAAGGGGGCAGGGGAGGCACCGGGGAGCTGTTTTTT.